This TCR beta chain came from a study of a mutant IDH1 vaccine in newly diagnosed glioma. Across the whole study: Each patient was administered eight vaccinations, scheduled in weeks 1, 3, 5, 7, 11, 15, 19 and 23. Treated patients had a mean age of approximately 40 years and a sex split that was approximately 62% male and 37.5% female.

Points on this clone: Its antigen is not known.

This CDR3 spans 12 amino acids. Looked up from germline, CDR1 is SGHAT and CDR2 is FQNNGV. The V gene lost 4 bases and the J gene lost 8 bases, with 11 bases spanning the gap. Stated time point: week 11, during vaccination. Each dose of the vaccine consisted of 300 ug of mutant IDH1 20-mer peptide, with topical imiquimod. The method was immunoSEQ multiplex PCR; TCRdb's version includes in-frame clones alone and lacks a portion of them. The data contain some 40,000 clones, roughly 80% of them singletons. The chain joins TRBV11-2 to TRBJ1-1; no firm D call. This TCR was sampled from a woman in her twenties or thirties with glioma. Some clones in this sample may be carry-over from other donors' samples. The sample here was peripheral blood mononuclear cells (PBMCs), taken from a glioma patient whose treatment included an IDH1 peptide vaccine. CDR3 region: CASSSLTEEAFF. Written as DNA, the CDR3 is TGTGCCAGCAGCTCCCTGACGGAAGAAGCTTTCTTT. Together with reference TRBV11-2 and TRBJ1-1, the CDR3 gives the full variable domain: EAGVAQSPRYKIIEKRQSVAFWCNPISGHATLYWYQQILGQGPKLLIQFQNNGVVDDSQLPKDRFSAERLKGVDSTLKIQPAKLEDSAVYLCASSSLTEEAFFGQGTRLTVV.